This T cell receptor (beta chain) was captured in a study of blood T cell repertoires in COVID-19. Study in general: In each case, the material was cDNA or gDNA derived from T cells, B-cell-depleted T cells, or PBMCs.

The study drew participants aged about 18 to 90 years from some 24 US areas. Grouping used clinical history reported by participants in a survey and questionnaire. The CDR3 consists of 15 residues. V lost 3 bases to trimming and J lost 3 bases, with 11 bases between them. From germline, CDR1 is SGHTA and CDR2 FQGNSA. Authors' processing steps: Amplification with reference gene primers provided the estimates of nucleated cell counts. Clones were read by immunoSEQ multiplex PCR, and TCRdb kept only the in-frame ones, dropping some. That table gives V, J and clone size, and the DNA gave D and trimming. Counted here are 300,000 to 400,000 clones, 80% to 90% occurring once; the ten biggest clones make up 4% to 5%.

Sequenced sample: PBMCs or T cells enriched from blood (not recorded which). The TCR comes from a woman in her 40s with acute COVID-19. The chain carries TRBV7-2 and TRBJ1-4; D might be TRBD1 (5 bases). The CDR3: CASSFTGGSNEKLFF. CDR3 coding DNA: TGTGCCAGCAGCTTCACCGGGGGATCTAATGAAAAACTGTTTTTT.